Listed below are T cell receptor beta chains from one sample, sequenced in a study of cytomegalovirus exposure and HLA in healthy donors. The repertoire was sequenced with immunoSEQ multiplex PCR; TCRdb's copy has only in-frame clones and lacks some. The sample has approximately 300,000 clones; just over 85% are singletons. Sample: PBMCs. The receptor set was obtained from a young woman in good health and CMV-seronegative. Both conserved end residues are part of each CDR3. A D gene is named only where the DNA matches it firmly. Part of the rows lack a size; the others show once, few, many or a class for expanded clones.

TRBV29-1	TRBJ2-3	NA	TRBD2	TGCAGCGCAGTGACTAGCGGGAGTTCGGTTACGCAGTATTTT	CSAVTSGSSVTQYF
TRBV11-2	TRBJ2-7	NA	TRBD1	TGTGCCAGCAGCTGGGGGACAGGGGCCTACGAGCAGTACTTC	CASSWGTGAYEQYF
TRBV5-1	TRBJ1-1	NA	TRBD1	TGCGCCAGCAGCGCTGACAGGGACACTGAAGCTTTCTTT	CASSADRDTEAFF
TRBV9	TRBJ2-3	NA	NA	TGTGCCAGCAGTTCCGGGACACTCAGCACAGATACGCAGTATTTT	CASSSGTLSTDTQYF
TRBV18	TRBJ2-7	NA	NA	TGTGCCAGCTCACCACCGGGCGACAGGTCGACCCCGGGCGAGCAGTACTTC	CASSPPGDRSTPGEQYF
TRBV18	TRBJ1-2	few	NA	TGTGCCAGCTCATCCCAGGGATATGGCTACACCTTC	CASSSQGYGYTF
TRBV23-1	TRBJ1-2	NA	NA	TGCGCCAGCAGTCAGGCCCACAGGGACGACTATGGCTACACCTTC	CASSQAHRDDYGYTF
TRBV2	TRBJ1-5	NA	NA	TGTGCCAGCATCATCGGGGTGGGACAGCCCCAGCATTTT	CASIIGVGQPQHF
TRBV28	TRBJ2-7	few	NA	TGTGCCAGCAGTTTATCCCCCCTCTCCTACGAGCAGTACTTC	CASSLSPLSYEQYF
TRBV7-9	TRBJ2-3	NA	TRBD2	TGTGCCAGCAGCTTCCTAGGGACTAGCGGGAGGACAGATACGCAGTATTTT	CASSFLGTSGRTDTQYF
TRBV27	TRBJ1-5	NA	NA	TGTGCCAGCAGATCAGGGAATCAGCCCCAGCATTTT	CASRSGNQPQHF
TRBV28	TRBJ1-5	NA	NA	TGTGCCAGCAGTTTGCAGGGTGTCCAGCCCCAGCATTTT	CASSLQGVQPQHF
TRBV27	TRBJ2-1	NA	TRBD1	TGTGCCAGCAGCCCACAGGGGCCTTACAATGAGCAGTTCTTC	CASSPQGPYNEQFF
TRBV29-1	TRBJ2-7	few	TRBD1	TGCAGCGTTAACAGGGGCTACGAGCAGTACTTC	CSVNRGYEQYF
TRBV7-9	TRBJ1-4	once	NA	TGTGCCAGCAGCCAAAGACAGGTTACTAATGAAAAACTGTTTTTT	CASSQRQVTNEKLFF
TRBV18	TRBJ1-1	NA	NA	TGTGCCAGCTCACCACTCGGGGGTGTGGACACTGAAGCTTTCTTT	CASSPLGGVDTEAFF
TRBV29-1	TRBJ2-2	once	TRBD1	TGCAGCGTCCGCCCCACTGACAGGGGCCCCACCGGGGAGCTGTTTTTT	CSVRPTDRGPTGELFF
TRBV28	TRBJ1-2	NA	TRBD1	TGTGCCAGCAGTTTGGACAGGGGGGTAAGTGGCTACACCTTC	CASSLDRGVSGYTF
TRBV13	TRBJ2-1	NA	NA	TGTGCCAGCAGCTTAGATCACACCTACAATGAGCAGTTCTTC	CASSLDHTYNEQFF
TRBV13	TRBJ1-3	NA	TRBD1	TGTGCCAGCAGCCCAAGGACAGGGGCATTGGACACCATATATTTT	CASSPRTGALDTIYF
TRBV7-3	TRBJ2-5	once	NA	TGTGCCAGCAGCTTAAAGGACGGCGGCACAGGGACCCAGTACTTC	CASSLKDGGTGTQYF
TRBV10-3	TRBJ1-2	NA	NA	TGTGCCATCAGTGATGTGACCGAAGCGCGTGGCTACACCTTC	CAISDVTEARGYTF
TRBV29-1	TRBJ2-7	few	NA	TGCAGCGTTGAGAGCTCCTACGAGCAGTACTTC	CSVESSYEQYF
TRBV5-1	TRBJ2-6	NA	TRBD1	TGCGCCAGCAGTCGCTTGACAGGGTCCTACTCTGGGGCCAACGTCCTGACTTTC	CASSRLTGSYSGANVLTF
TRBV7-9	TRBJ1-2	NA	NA	TGTGCCAGCAGCTCCCGGGTATTCTATGGCTACACCTTC	CASSSRVFYGYTF
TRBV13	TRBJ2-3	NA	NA	TGTGCCAGCAGCTTAGGGACCCCTGGACTTGGGGATACGCAGTATTTT	CASSLGTPGLGDTQYF
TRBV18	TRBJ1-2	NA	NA	TGTGCCAGCTCACAGACGACCCCTGGACAGATTCACTATGGCAGGAATGGCTACACCTTC	CASSQTTPGQIHYGRNGYTF
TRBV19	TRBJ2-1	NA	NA	TGTGCCAGTAGTAGGGGAGTCGATGAGCAGTTCTTC	CASSRGVDEQFF
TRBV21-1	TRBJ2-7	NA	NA	TGTGCCAGAGACAGATGCGTGGACGCTTCCTACGAGCAGTACTTC	CARDRCVDASYEQYF
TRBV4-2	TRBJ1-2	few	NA	TGTGCCAGCAGCCTTAAAGGGGGTGGCTACACCTTC	CASSLKGGGYTF
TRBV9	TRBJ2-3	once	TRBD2	TGTGCCAGCAGCGTAGCTTTCGGACTAGCCGGTACAGATACGCAGTATTTT	CASSVAFGLAGTDTQYF
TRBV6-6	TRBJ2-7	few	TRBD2	TGTGCCAGCACTCCGGGAGGGAGTAGGGAGCAGTACTTC	CASTPGGSREQYF
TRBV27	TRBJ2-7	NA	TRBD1	TGTGCCAGCAGCCGGGGGACAGGTAACTACGAGCAGTACTTC	CASSRGTGNYEQYF
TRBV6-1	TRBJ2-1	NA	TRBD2	TGTGCCAGCAGTAAGACTAGCGGACACTACAATGAGCAGTTCTTC	CASSKTSGHYNEQFF
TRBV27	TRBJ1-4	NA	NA	TGTGCCAGCAGTTTACGAGGCAGAGCTAATGAAAAACTGTTTTTT	CASSLRGRANEKLFF